Below, 3 T cell receptor beta chains from the same sample are listed, as sequenced in a study of T cells in Graves' hyperthyroidism and ophthalmopathy. Using RNA transcripts as the source, TCR beta CDR3 regions were amplified. TCR CDR3 underwent first-round RT-PCR with the HTBI primer set. MiXCR, applied by TCRdb to the multiplex PCR reads, yields one record per CDR3 protein. The table records 700,000 to 850,000 distinct CDR3 sequences, just over 35% of them present only once. Sequencing was performed on blood. The receptors stem from a woman aged 40 to 49 with Graves' hyperthyroidism.

This clonotype was seen at least ten times. The chain couples TRBV7-2 to TRBJ2-7, with no clear D. V lost 2 bases and J lost 5, with 7 bases in between. This CDR3 comprises 12 residues. Looked up from germline, CDR1 is SGHTA and CDR2 is FQGNSA. CDR3 sequence reads: CASSLSFDEQYF. CDR3 DNA: TGTGCCAGCAGCTTATCCTTTGACGAGCAGTACTTC.

This clonotype was picked up a small number of times. The chain is built from TRBV12-3 or TRBV12-4 and TRBJ1-3; D call uncertain. The CDR3 is 16 amino acids. The germline V and J ends were trimmed by 3 bases and 6 bases, with 18 bases remaining between them. The CDR3 here is CASSLAYGTNINTIYF. The CDR3 coding sequence is TGTGCCAGCAGTTTGGCATACGGAACTAATATAAACACCATATATTTT.

In its sample, this clonotype was seen a few times. The chain combines TRBV20-1 with TRBJ1-3; 7 bases map to TRBD1. V trimming: 3 bases; J trimming: 4 bases; junction bases outside the gene matches: 6. Looked up from germline, CDR1 is DFQATT and CDR2 is SNEGSKA (reference sequence). The CDR3 spans 14 residues. This CDR3 is CSASPQGLGNTIYF. CDR3 sequence (DNA): TGCAGTGCTAGTCCACAGGGGCTGGGAAACACCATATATTTT.